This T cell receptor (beta chain) was observed in a study of beta chain features in type 1 diabetes. Averaging about 100 mL, one heparinised blood draw was given by each donor. CDR1 and CDR2 from the germline V gene are LGHNA and YSLEER. The junction had 5 bases not matched to a gene; V was cut back by 3 bases and J by 2 bases. This CDR3 region has 16 residues. Isolated RNA was reverse transcribed in full, so expressed TCRB transcripts were sequenced. Generated by immunoSEQ multiplex PCR, the TCRdb table keeps only in-frame clones and is missing some. Of 350,000 to 450,000 clones detected, over 13% appear once; the ten largest clones hold roughly 0.019%. This clone was recorded a few times.

Sequencing was done on a sample of naive CD4+ T cells from blood. This receptor was identified in a woman under 30 in good health. The chain links TRBV4-3 to TRBJ2-2; 8 bases fit TRBD1. The chain's CDR3 is CASSQHRGYNTGELFF. DNA for the CDR3: TGCGCCAGCAGCCAGCACAGGGGGTATAACACCGGGGAGCTGTTTTTT.